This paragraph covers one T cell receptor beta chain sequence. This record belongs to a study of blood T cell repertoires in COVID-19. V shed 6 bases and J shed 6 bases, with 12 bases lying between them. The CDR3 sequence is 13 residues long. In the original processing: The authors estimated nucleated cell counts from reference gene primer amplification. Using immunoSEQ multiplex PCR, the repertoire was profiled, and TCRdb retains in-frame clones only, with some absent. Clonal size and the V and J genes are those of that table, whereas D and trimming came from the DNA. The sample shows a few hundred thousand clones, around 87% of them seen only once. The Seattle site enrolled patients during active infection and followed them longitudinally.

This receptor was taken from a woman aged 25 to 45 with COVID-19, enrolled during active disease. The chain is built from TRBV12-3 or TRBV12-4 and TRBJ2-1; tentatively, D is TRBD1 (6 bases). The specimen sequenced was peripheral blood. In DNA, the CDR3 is TGTGCCAGCAGCCAAGCAGGGGTCAATGAGCAGTTCTTC. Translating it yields CASSQAGVNEQFF.